This TCR beta chain was recovered during a study of blood T cell repertoires in COVID-19. On the study more broadly: COVID-19 samples from acute and convalescent phases originated in the United States, Italy and Spain. T cells, B-cell-depleted T cells, or PBMCs provided the cDNA or gDNA that served as material.

This CDR3 has 14 amino acids. The V and J ends lost 3 bases and 5 bases, in that order; junction bases with no gene match: 6. The germline gives CDR1 SNHLY, CDR2 FYNNEI. How the authors handled the data: Reference gene primer amplification gave nucleated cell count estimates. Sequencing used immunoSEQ multiplex PCR; TCRdb keeps in-frame clones, though not all of them. For V, J and clone size, that table is used; D and trimming come from the DNA. Here the sample spans 27,000 or so clones, 65% to 90% being singletons. The sample consisted of peripheral blood. The TCR sequence derives from a man in his sixties or seventies with active COVID-19. This chain links TRBV2 with TRBJ2-7; 8 bases agree with TRBD2. Here the CDR3 reads CASSDGLAIDEQYF. For the CDR3, the DNA is TGTGCCAGCAGTGACGGACTAGCTATCGACGAGCAGTACTTC. The full variable domain, its missing parts supplied by reference TRBV2 and TRBJ2-7, is EPEVTQTPSHQVTQMGQEVILRCVPISNHLYFYWYRQILGQKVEFLVSFYNNEISEKSEIFDDQFSVERPDGSNFTLKIRSTKLEDSAMYFCASSDGLAIDEQYFGPGTRLTVT.